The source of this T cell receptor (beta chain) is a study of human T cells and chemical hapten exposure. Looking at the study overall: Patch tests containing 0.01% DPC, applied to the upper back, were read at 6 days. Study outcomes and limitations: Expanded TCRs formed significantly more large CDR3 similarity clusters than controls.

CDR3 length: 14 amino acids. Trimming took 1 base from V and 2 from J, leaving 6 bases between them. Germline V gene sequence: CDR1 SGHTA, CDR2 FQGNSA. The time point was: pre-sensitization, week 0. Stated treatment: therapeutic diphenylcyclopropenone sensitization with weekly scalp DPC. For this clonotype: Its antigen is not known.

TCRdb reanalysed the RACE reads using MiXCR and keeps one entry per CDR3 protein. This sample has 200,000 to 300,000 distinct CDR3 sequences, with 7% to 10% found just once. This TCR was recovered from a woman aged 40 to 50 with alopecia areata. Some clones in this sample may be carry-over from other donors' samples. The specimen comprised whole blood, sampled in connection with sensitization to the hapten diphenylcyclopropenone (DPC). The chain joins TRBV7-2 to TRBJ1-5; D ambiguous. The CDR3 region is CASSLDSGNQPQHF. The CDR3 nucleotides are TGTGCCAGCAGCTTAGATTCTGGCAATCAGCCCCAGCATTTT.